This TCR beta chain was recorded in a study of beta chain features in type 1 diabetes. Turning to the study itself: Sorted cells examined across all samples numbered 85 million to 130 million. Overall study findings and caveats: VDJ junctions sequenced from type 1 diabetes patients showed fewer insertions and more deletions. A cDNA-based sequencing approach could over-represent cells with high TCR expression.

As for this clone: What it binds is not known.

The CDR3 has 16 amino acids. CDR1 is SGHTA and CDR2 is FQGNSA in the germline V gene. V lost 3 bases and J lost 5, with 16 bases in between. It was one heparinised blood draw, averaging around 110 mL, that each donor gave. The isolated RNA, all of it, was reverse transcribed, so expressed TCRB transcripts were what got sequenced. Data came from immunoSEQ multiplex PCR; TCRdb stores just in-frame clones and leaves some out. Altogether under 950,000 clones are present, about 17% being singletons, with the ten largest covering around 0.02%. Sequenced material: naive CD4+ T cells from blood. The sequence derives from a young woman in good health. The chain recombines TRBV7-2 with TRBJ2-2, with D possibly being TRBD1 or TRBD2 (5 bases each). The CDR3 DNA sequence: TGTGCCAGCAGCTTGAGGGGAATCCTCGTTACCGGGGAGCTGTTTTTT. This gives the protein CASSLRGILVTGELFF.